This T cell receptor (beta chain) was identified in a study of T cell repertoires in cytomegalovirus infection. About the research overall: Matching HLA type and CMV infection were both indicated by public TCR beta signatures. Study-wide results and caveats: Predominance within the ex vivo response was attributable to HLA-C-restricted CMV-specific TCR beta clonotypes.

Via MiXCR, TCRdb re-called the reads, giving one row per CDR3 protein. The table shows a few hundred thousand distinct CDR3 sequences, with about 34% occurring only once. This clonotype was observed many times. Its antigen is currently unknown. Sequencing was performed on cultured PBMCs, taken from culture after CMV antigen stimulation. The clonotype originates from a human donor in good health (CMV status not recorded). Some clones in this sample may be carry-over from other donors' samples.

The CDR3: CASSLNTGGFGYTF. DNA of the CDR3: TGTGCCAGCAGCTTAAATACAGGGGGCTTTGGCTACACCTTC. The chain couples TRBV7-2 to TRBJ1-2, with 9 bases that match TRBD1. The CDR3 runs to 14 residues. The germline V gene has CDR1 SGHTA and CDR2 FQGNSA. The ends lost 2 bases at V and 7 bases at J; junction bases unmatched: 5.